These 23 T cell receptor beta chains were all obtained from the same sample, sequenced in a study of blood T cells in healthy people across ages. PCR was performed a second time for about 7 to 12 cycles using a sample-barcoded 5' primer and a J-beta primer mix. TCRdb recomputed calls from the 5' RACE reads with MiXCR, one row per CDR3 protein. This sample has 800,000 to 950,000 distinct CDR3 sequences, with approximately 32% found just once. These same data were also listed under a study on T cells of mothers and their children.

Specimen: blood. The receptors stem from a woman between 35 and 50 years old in good health.

Ten or more counts support this clonotype. The chain is built from TRBV6-6 and TRBJ2-1; D might be TRBD1 (6 bases). The V and J ends lost 5 bases and 5 bases respectively, with 7 bases between them. This CDR3 spans 12 amino acids. Germline values: CDR1 MNHNY, CDR2 SVGAGI (reference sequence). The CDR3 loop is CASSHRDNEQFF. The CDR3 region has the DNA TGTGCCAGCAGTCACAGGGACAATGAGCAGTTCTTC.

This clonotype has ten or more counts. V usage is TRBV27 and J usage is TRBJ2-6; no definite D call. This CDR3 comprises 15 residues. The V gene lost 1 base and the J gene lost 2 bases, with 6 bases spanning the gap. CDR1 is MNHEY, CDR2 SMNVEV, per germline (reference sequence). The CDR3 sequence is CASSLLGPGANVLTF. In DNA form, the CDR3 reads TGTGCCAGCAGTTTATTAGGGCCTGGGGCCAACGTCCTGACTTTC.

This chain connects TRBV7-9 to TRBJ2-5, with 9 bases lining up with TRBD2. The germline gives CDR1 SEHNR, CDR2 FQNEAQ (reference sequence). J lost 3 bases, V lost 5 bases, and 13 bases had no gene match. The CDR3 totals 17 residues. The CDR3, as DNA: TGTGCCAGCAGCCAAGGTTATAGCGGGGGCAGAAAAGAGACCCAGTACTTC. Its translation: CASSQGYSGGRKETQYF. Based on the CDR3 plus reference TRBV7-9 and TRBJ2-5, the full variable domain is DTGVSQNPRHKITKRGQNVTFRCDPISEHNRLYWYRQTLGQGPEFLTYFQNEAQLEKSRLLSDRFSAERPKGSFSTLEIQRTEQGDSAMYLCASSQGYSGGRKETQYFGPGTRLLVL.

This clonotype showed up just a few times. CDR3 sequence (DNA): TGTGCCAGCAGTTTATGGCAGGGGTTTTCTGTCGATGAGCAGTTCTTC. This codes for CASSLWQGFSVDEQFF. V gene TRBV28 combines with J gene TRBJ2-1; weak D call: TRBD1 (6 bases). The germline CDR1 and CDR2 sequences are MDHEN and SYDVKM. Trimming pared 0 bases from V and 8 bases from J, leaving 17 bases between. This CDR3 has 16 residues.

This chain links TRBV28 with TRBJ1-5; 9 nucleotides agree with TRBD1. Losses at the gene ends were 4 bases for V and 6 bases for J; bases not matched to a gene: 4. The germline V gene encodes CDR1 MDHEN and CDR2 SYDVKM. The CDR3 totals 14 residues. CDR3 protein: CASSSRTGAQPQHF. The CDR3 DNA reads as TGTGCCAGCAGTTCCCGGACAGGGGCTCAGCCCCAGCATTTT.

V is TRBV6-5 and J is TRBJ1-5; D remains unclear. CDR3 length: 14 residues. In germline, CDR1 is MNHEY, CDR2 SVGAGI. Trimming took off 1 base at V and 2 bases at J, with 6 bases between the two ends. In DNA, the CDR3 is TGTGCCAGCAGTTACTTCCAGGGCAATCAGCCCCAGCATTTT. This gives the protein CASSYFQGNQPQHF.

This clonotype showed up just a few times. The gene calls are TRBV7-3 and TRBJ1-2; 10 nucleotides align to TRBD1. This CDR3 is 13 amino acids long. Germline V lookup: CDR1 SGHTA, CDR2 FQGTGA. The V segment lost 3 bases and the J segment 6 bases; nucleotides outside the gene matches: 1. CDR3 nucleotides: TGTGCCAGCAGCTTTGGGACAGGGGATGGCTACACCTTC. Encoded protein: CASSFGTGDGYTF.

This clonotype has only a few counts. Possible read error: a much larger clone is one base away. The chain employs TRBV7-2 and TRBJ2-5; 7 bases are shared with TRBD1. The DNA end is more similar to TRBJ2-7, so the J call may be wrong. The CDR3 sequence is 13 residues long. The germline V gene has CDR1 SGHTA and CDR2 FQGNSA. In DNA form, the CDR3 reads TGTGCCAGCAGCGGGGAACAGGGGTGCGAGCAGTACTTC. This translates into CASSGEQGCEQYF.

The V gene is TRBV13, the J gene TRBJ2-7; D unresolved. Trimming left V 5 bases short and J 4 bases short, with 9 bases between. The germline CDR1 and CDR2 sequences are PRHDT and FYEKMQ (reference sequence). This CDR3 spans 12 amino acids. The CDR3, as DNA: TGTGCCAGCAGCCGAAGTGCGTACGAGCAGTACTTC. Its protein is CASSRSAYEQYF. The full variable domain, its missing parts supplied by reference TRBV13 and TRBJ2-7, is AAGVIQSPRHLIKEKRETATLKCYPIPRHDTVYWYQQGPGQDPQFLISFYEKMQSDKGSIPDRFSAQQFSDYHSELNMSSLELGDSALYFCASSRSAYEQYFGPGTRLTVT.

V and J are TRBV21-1 and TRBJ2-4; TRBD1, the table's D call, lacks a check against the DNA. TRBV21-1 is flagged as a pseudogene. There are 15 residues in the CDR3. The DNA for the CDR3 is TGTGCCAACCAGATAGGGACAGGGGGCTCCTACGAGCGGTACTTC. It encodes CANQIGTGGSYERYF.

This clonotype appeared a few times. CDR3 nucleotides: TGTGCCAGCAGTAGTTCGGCTGGAAACACCATATATTTT. As protein: CASSSSAGNTIYF. The genes are TRBV12-3 or TRBV12-4 and TRBJ1-3; D remains unclear. The CDR3 covers 13 residues. Trimming pared 5 bases from V and 2 bases from J, leaving 7 bases between.

A few counts support this clonotype. This rearrangement joins TRBV7-3 to TRBJ2-1; 7 bases fit TRBD2. Trimming at V came to 2 bases and at J to 7 bases, leaving 8 bases not matched to a gene. Per germline, CDR1 SGHTA and CDR2 FQGTGA. CDR3 length: 15 residues. The CDR3 nucleotides are TGTGCCAGCAGCTTACAAGGACTAGTTAATAATGAGCAGTTCTTC. This codes for CASSLQGLVNNEQFF.

The V call is TRBV29-1, the J call TRBJ2-7; maybe TRBD1 (5 bases). The CDR3 consists of 15 residues. Looked up from germline, CDR1 is SQVTM and CDR2 is ANQGSEA. V was pared by 0 bases and J by 6 bases, with 18 bases between. CDR3 region: CSVEEAGFPPGEQYF. The CDR3 DNA is TGCAGCGTTGAAGAAGCAGGGTTTCCCCCTGGCGAGCAGTACTTC.

This clonotype came up many times. This chain connects TRBV20-1 to TRBJ2-7; TRBD1 aligns across 7 bases. The CDR3 length is 14 residues. The junction had 8 bases not matched to a gene; V was cut back by 4 bases and J by 2 bases. CDR1 DFQATT and CDR2 SNEGSKA come from the germline V gene (reference sequence). CDR3 in amino acids: CSATGTAITYEQYF. The CDR3 coding sequence is TGCAGTGCTACCGGGACAGCGATAACCTACGAGCAGTACTTC.

The chain joins TRBV20-1 to TRBJ2-2, with D uncertain. CDR3 size: 12 residues. Trimming cost V 6 bases and J 4 bases, with 9 bases left between them. Germline V CDR1 and CDR2: DFQATT, SNEGSKA (reference sequence). CDR3: CSAPRRTGELFF. Written as DNA, the CDR3 is TGCAGTGCGCCACGGCGCACCGGGGAGCTGTTTTTT.

Many counts were recorded for this clonotype. This chain connects TRBV20-1 to TRBJ2-6, with D tentatively TRBD1 or TRBD2 (5 bases each). The CDR3 loop spans 15 amino acids. CDR1 is DFQATT and CDR2 is SNEGSKA in the germline V gene (reference sequence). V was shortened by 3 bases and J by 0 bases, with 9 bases between the two germline ends. In DNA, the CDR3 is TGCAGTGCTAGTCCAGGGACCTCTGGGGCCAACGTCCTGACTTTC. This sequence encodes CSASPGTSGANVLTF.

This rearrangement joins TRBV4-1 to TRBJ2-3; 8 nucleotides align to TRBD2. CDR3 size: 15 residues. After removal of 0 bases from V and 3 bases from J, the junction contained 2 bases not matched to a gene. The V gene's germline CDR1 is MGHRA and CDR2 YSYEKL. The CDR3 region is CASSQDTSGTDTQYF. The DNA for the CDR3 is TGCGCCAGCAGCCAAGATACTAGCGGTACAGATACGCAGTATTTT.

The rearrangement links TRBV11-2 to TRBJ1-1, with unresolved D. This CDR3 is built from 13 residues. Trimming took off 5 bases at V and 6 bases at J, with 13 bases between the two ends. The germline gives CDR1 SGHAT, CDR2 FQNNGV. CDR3 sequence reads: CASSRDIGAEAFF. The CDR3 bases are TGTGCCAGCAGCAGGGATATTGGGGCTGAAGCTTTCTTT.

On this clonotype itself: A read error may explain this, as a much larger clone is one base away. The chain has TRBV14 and TRBJ2-5; no definite D call. This CDR3 contains 13 residues. Germline CDR1 is SGHDN and CDR2 is FVKESK. The V gene lost 4 bases and the J gene lost 11 bases, with 17 bases spanning the gap. The CDR3 protein is CASSRYPRGEQYF. The CDR3 DNA reads as TGTGCCAGCAGCCGTTACCCTAGAGGTGAGCAGTACTTC.

This clonotype has only a few counts. The rearrangement joins TRBV6-5 to TRBJ2-1, with 9 bases lining up with TRBD1. The length of the CDR3 is 16 residues. In germline, CDR1 is MNHEY, CDR2 SVGAGI. V lost 5 bases and J lost 8; bases outside the gene matches: 13. The CDR3 nucleotides are TGTGCCAGCAGTCCTCTGCGGGGACAGGGCGGGGATGAGCAGTTCTTC. Protein product: CASSPLRGQGGDEQFF.

This clonotype was seen a few times. One end of the junction varies from germline; a read error may be responsible. The V call is TRBV28, the J call TRBJ2-7; D might be TRBD2 (6 bases). The CDR3 loop spans 14 amino acids. From germline, CDR1 is MDHEN and CDR2 SYDVKM. The chain's CDR3 is CASTKRDSSYKQYF. The CDR3 DNA sequence: TGTGCCAGCACCAAAAGGGACTCCTCCTACAAGCAGTACTTC.

This clonotype was seen a few times. The V gene is TRBV3-1, the J gene TRBJ2-5; D is undetermined. Germline CDR1 LGHDT, CDR2 YNNKEL (reference sequence). The CDR3 sequence is 14 residues long. The V and J ends lost 0 bases and 5 bases respectively, with 10 bases between them. The CDR3 nucleotides are TGTGCCAGCAGCCAAGATTCCGAGACGGAGACCCAGTACTTC. This encodes CASSQDSETETQYF.

For this clonotype: At one end, the junction sequence differs from germline, possibly due to a read error. This chain's CDR3 is CASSMSGGFTDRQYF. The CDR3 bases are TGTGCCAGCAGCATGTCTGGCGGCTTCACAGATAGGCAGTATTTT. This chain links TRBV12-3 or TRBV12-4 with TRBJ2-3; no reliable D call. The CDR3 extends over 15 amino acids.